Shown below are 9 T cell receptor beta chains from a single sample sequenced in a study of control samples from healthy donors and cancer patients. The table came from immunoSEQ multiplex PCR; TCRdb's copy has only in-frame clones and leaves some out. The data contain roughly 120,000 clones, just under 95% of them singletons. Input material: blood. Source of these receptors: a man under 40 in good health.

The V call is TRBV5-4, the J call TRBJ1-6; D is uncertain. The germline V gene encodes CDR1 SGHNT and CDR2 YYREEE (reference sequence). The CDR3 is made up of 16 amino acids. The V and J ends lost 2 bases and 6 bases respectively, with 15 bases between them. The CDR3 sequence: CASSFRNSGFNSPLHF. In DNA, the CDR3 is TGTGCCAGCAGCTTCAGGAACTCCGGCTTTAATTCACCCCTCCACTTT. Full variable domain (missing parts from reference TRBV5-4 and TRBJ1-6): ETGVTQSPTHLIKTRGQQVTLRCSSQSGHNTVSWYQQALGQGPQFIFQYYREEENGRGNFPPRFSGLQFPNYSSELNVNALELDDSALYLCASSFRNSGFNSPLHFGNGTRLTVT.

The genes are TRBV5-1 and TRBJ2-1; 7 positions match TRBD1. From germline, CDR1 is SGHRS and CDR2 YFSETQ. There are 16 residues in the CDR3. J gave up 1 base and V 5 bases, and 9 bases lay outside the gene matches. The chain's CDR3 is CASRPRGGASYNEQFF. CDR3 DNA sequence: TGCGCCAGCAGACCGCGAGGGGGCGCATCCTACAATGAGCAGTTCTTC.

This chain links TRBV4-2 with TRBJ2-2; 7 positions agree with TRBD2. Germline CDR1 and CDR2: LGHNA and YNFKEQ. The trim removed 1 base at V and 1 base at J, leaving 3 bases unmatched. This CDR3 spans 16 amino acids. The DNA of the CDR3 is TGTGCCAGCAGCCAAGTACCTAGCGGGAACACCGGGGAGCTGTTTTTT. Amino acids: CASSQVPSGNTGELFF.

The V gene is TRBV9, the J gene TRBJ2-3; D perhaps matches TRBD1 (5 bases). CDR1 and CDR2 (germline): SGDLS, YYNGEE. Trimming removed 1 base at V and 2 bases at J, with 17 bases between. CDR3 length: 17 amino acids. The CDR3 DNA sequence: TGTGCCAGCAGCGTACACTACCTTTTAGGGGACACAGATACGCAGTATTTT. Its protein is CASSVHYLLGDTDTQYF.

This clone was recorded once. The CDR3 DNA reads TGTGCCAGCAGCCAAGAAGGGGCAGGGGGGGAAAAACTGTTTTTT. It encodes CASSQEGAGGEKLFF. V and J are TRBV4-2 and TRBJ1-4; 7 nucleotides line up with TRBD1. This CDR3 has 15 amino acids. V gave up 0 bases and J gave up 8 bases; unmatched junction bases: 6. CDR1 and CDR2 from the germline V gene are LGHNA and YNFKEQ.

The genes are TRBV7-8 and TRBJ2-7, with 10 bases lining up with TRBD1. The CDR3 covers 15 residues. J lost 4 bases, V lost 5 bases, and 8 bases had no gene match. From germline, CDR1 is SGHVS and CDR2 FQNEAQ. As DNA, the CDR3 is TGTGCCAGCAGCGACCTCGGACAGGGGGGTTACGAGCAGTACTTC. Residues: CASSDLGQGGYEQYF. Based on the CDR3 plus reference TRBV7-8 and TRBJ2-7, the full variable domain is GAGVSQSPRYKVAKRGQDVALRCDPISGHVSLFWYQQALGQGPEFLTYFQNEAQLDKSGLPSDRFFAERPEGSVSTLKIQRTQQEDSAVYLCASSDLGQGGYEQYFGPGTRLTVT.

The CDR3: CASGSTGKGTEAFF. CDR3 nucleotides: TGTGCCAGCGGGTCTACAGGGAAGGGCACTGAAGCTTTCTTT. The chain employs TRBV5-6 and TRBJ1-1, with D maybe TRBD1 (6 bases). The CDR3 sequence is 14 residues long. V was pared by 7 bases and J by 4 bases, with 17 bases between. The germline CDR1 and CDR2 sequences are SGHDT and YYEEEE.

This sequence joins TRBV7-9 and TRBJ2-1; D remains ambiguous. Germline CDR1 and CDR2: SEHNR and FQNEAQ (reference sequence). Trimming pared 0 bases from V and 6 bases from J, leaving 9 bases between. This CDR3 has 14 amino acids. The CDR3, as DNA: TGTGCCAGCAGCTTAGCGGACCTCCTCAATGAGCAGTTCTTC. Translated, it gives CASSLADLLNEQFF.

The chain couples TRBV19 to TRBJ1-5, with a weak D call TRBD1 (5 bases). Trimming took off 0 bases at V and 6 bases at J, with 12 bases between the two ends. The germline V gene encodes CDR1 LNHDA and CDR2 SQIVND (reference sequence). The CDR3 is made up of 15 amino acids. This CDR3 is CASSIDPGGSQPQHF. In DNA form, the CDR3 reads TGTGCCAGTAGTATAGATCCTGGGGGTAGTCAGCCCCAGCATTTT.